This TCR beta chain was retrieved from a study of blood T cells in healthy people across ages. The germline CDR1 and CDR2 sequences are MNHEY and SVGAGI. The CDR3 sequence is 13 residues long. V was shortened by 8 bases and J by 7 bases, with 15 bases between the two germline ends. Combining a sample-barcoded 5' primer with a J-beta primer mix, a second PCR ran for roughly 7 to 12 cycles. In TCRdb, the 5' RACE reads were re-called with MiXCR into one record per CDR3 protein. Seen here are roughly 650,000 distinct CDR3 sequences, roughly 32% observed once, and the top ten hold just over 15%. This clonotype appeared many times.

Specimen: blood. V is TRBV6-5 and J is TRBJ1-5; possibly TRBD1 for D (5 bases). The sequence was collected from a woman at least 80 years old in good health. CDR3 loop: CASGAGRRQPQHF. In DNA form, the CDR3 reads TGTGCCAGCGGGGCAGGGAGGAGGCAGCCCCAGCATTTT.